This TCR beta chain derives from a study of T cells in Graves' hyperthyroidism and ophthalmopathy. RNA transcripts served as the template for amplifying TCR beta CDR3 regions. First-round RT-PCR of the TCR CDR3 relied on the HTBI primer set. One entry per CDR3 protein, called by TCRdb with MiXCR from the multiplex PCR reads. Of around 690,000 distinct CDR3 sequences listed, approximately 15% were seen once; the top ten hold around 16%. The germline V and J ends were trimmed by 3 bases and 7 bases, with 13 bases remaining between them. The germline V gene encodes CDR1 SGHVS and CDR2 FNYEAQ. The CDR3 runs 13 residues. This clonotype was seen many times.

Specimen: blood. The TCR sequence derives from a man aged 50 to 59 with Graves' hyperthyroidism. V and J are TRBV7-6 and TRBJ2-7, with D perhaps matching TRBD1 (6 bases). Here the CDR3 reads CASSFNRAGEQYF. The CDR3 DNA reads TGTGCCAGCAGCTTTAACAGGGCGGGTGAGCAGTACTTC.